This T cell receptor (beta chain) was sequenced during a study of cytomegalovirus exposure and HLA in healthy donors. The PCR had 60 Vbeta and 13 Jbeta primers. Libraries were prepared by immunoSEQ multiplex PCR; TCRdb keeps only in-frame clonotypes and omits some of them. The repertoire has approximately 140,000 clones, around 72% of them found once; the top ten carry about 3%. V was shortened by 2 bases and J by 6 bases, with 13 bases between the two germline ends. This CDR3 spans 15 amino acids. Germline V lookup: CDR1 SGHDN, CDR2 FVKESK. Specimen: PBMCs. The chain employs TRBV14 and TRBJ2-2, with D maybe TRBD2 (5 bases). This receptor was taken from a human donor in good health. The CDR3 DNA reads TGTGCCAGCAGCCAACTTTCTGAGGGATCCGGGGAGCTGTTTTTT. Its protein product is CASSQLSEGSGELFF.